This TCR beta chain was documented in a study of immune characteristics of hereditary and idiopathic chronic pancreatitis. Total pancreatectomy with islet autotransplantation was the source of the chronic pancreatitis pancreas tissue. Some clones are missing from TCRdb's copy, which holds only in-frame ones; the method was immunoSEQ multiplex PCR. The sample lists about 6,000 clones, about 70% seen once, with 6.5% to 8% in the top ten. The V gene's germline CDR1 is MDHEN and CDR2 SYDVKM. V was shortened by 5 bases and J by 8 bases, with 16 bases between the two germline ends. This CDR3 has 14 amino acids.

The chain combines TRBV28 with TRBJ1-5; unclear D gene. The sequencing sample was made of pancreas tissue with hereditary chronic pancreatitis. The sequence was collected from a human donor with chronic pancreatitis. The CDR3 sequence: CASSTPLIGKPQHF. The CDR3 region has the DNA TGTGCCAGCAGTACGCCACTCATAGGCAAGCCCCAGCATTTT.